This paragraph reports one T cell receptor (beta chain). Germline V gene data show CDR1 as MNHEY and CDR2 as SMNVEV (reference sequence). The CDR3 is 13 residues long. V was clipped by 2 bases and J by 4 bases, with 9 bases between them. This entry is derived from a study of T cell changes during pregnancy in multiple sclerosis. Produced via immunoSEQ multiplex PCR; TCRdb's table is partial and in-frame only. The repertoire consists of roughly 30,000 clones, with 90% occurring once and the leading ten covering over 3.5%. The V and J genes are TRBV27 and TRBJ2-7, with D uncertain. Sample: CD8+ T cells from peripheral blood mononuclear cells, taken in the second trimester of pregnancy. This receptor was obtained from a female donor with multiple sclerosis, enrolled in a pregnancy study. The chain's CDR3 is CASSLRQAYEQYF. The CDR3 DNA is TGTGCCAGCAGTTTAAGGCAGGCATACGAGCAGTACTTC.